This TCR beta chain was obtained from a study of OX40 agonist ivuxolimab in advanced cancers. Background on the study: Ivuxolimab was administered intravenously to patients at 0.01 to 10 mg/kg every 2 weeks. Whole-study results and caveats: At 0.1 to 3.0 mg/kg and by week 6, clonal expansion occurred in CD4+ and CD8+ blood T cells. Clonal expansion in partial responders at 0.1-3.0 mg/kg ranked among the lowest. It was also the case that some nonresponders had low normalized T-cell clonal expansion.

The repertoire was sequenced with immunoSEQ multiplex PCR; TCRdb's copy has only in-frame clones and lacks some. The table records 60,000 to 70,000 clones, roughly 90% of them present only once. In the case of this clone: No antigen is known for it.

This clonotype was sampled from an adult with an advanced solid tumor such as melanoma, head and neck, liver or kidney cancer. Sequenced here: CD4+ or CD8+ T cells sorted from blood, sampled in a trial of the OX40 agonist ivuxolimab.

In DNA form, the CDR3 reads TGTGCCAGCGGAGCTCAGGGGGCTGCTAATCAGCCCCAGCATTTT. Protein: CASGAQGAANQPQHF. V and J are TRBV6-1 and TRBJ1-5; TRBD1 agrees at 8 bases. The CDR3 length is 15 residues. V lost 8 bases and J lost 4; bases outside the gene matches: 10. Germline V gene sequence: CDR1 MNHNS, CDR2 SASEGT.